This T cell receptor (beta chain) derives from a study of T-cell memory formation after mild COVID-19. This CDR3 has 15 amino acids. Per the germline V gene, CDR1 is MNHNY and CDR2 is SVGAGI (reference sequence). V dropped 2 bases and J dropped 5 bases, with 15 bases sitting between them. General study results and limits: Cross-reactive memory apparently joined, as some responding clones appeared in pre-infection memory.

TCRdb reanalysed the 5' RACE reads using MiXCR and keeps one entry per CDR3 protein. The sample records some 260,000 distinct CDR3 sequences, around 15% being singletons. About this clonotype itself: What it binds is not known.

This chain uses TRBV6-6 with TRBJ2-5; either TRBD1 or TRBD2 may supply D (7 bases each). The receptor was isolated from a young man who had mild COVID-19 (a few samples of this study predate the infection). Cell type and time point are not known. Sequenced material: PBMCs or a T cell subset sorted from them (not recorded which). The CDR3 DNA is TGTGCCAGCAGTTACGCACAGGGGAGGGGGGAGACCCAGTACTTC. Protein sequence: CASSYAQGRGETQYF.